These 13 T cell receptor beta chains were all obtained from the same sample, sequenced in a study of shared clonotypes between healthy human individuals. Sequencing was performed with immunoSEQ multiplex PCR; in TCRdb, only in-frame clones are kept and a portion is missing. The top ten clones hold more than 0.1% of a sample with just over 2,000,000 clones, around 95% of them seen once. The sequenced material came from naive CD4+ T cells sorted from blood. The subset was: CD45RA+ positively selected. Source of these receptors: a man aged 18 to 30 in good health.

This chain links TRBV9 with TRBJ1-1; maybe TRBD1 (5 bases). CDR3 length: 15 residues. The germline V gene has CDR1 SGDLS and CDR2 YYNGEE. Trimming removed 4 bases at V and 0 bases at J, with 13 bases between. Here the CDR3 DNA reads TGTGCCAGCAGCTCCTCCGGGACCGTGAACACTGAAGCTTTCTTT. Amino acid sequence: CASSSSGTVNTEAFF.

The CDR3 DNA reads TGCGCCAGCAGCTTGGACAGGGAGAATTCACCCCTCCACTTT. Its protein is CASSLDRENSPLHF. The rearrangement joins TRBV5-1 to TRBJ1-6, with a weak D call TRBD1 (6 bases). CDR1 is SGHRS and CDR2 is YFSETQ in the germline V gene. With 0 bases removed from V and 7 bases from J, the gap between germline ends came to 8 bases. The CDR3 loop spans 14 amino acids.

This chain links TRBV2 with TRBJ2-1; D is possibly TRBD2 (6 bases). The CDR3 totals 16 residues. The germline V gene encodes CDR1 SNHLY and CDR2 FYNNEI. The V end was cut by 8 bases, the J end by 0 bases, with 17 bases between. DNA for the CDR3: TGTGCCAGCTCCCGGCTCCGGGAGAGCTCCTACAATGAGCAGTTCTTC. Translated: CASSRLRESSYNEQFF.

V gene TRBV6-5 combines with J gene TRBJ2-5; TRBD1 matches at 8 bases. Germline CDR1 MNHEY, CDR2 SVGAGI. The CDR3 spans 14 residues. Trimming cost V 6 bases and J 2 bases; bases outside gene matches: 5. Written as DNA, the CDR3 is TGTGCCAGCAGATCCGGGACAGGACAAGAGACCCAGTACTTC. It encodes CASRSGTGQETQYF.

V and J are TRBV30 and TRBJ1-5, with 8 positions matching TRBD1. Germline CDR1 reads GTSNPN; CDR2 reads SVGIG (reference sequence). The CDR3 loop spans 14 amino acids. V was clipped by 5 bases and J by 6 bases; unmatched bases: 9. The CDR3 is CAWAQDRGTQPQHF. The CDR3 DNA reads as TGTGCCTGGGCGCAAGACAGGGGTACTCAGCCCCAGCATTTT.

The chain has TRBV5-6 and TRBJ1-4; D not certain. V dropped 4 bases and J dropped 5 bases, with 15 bases sitting between them. Germline V CDR1 and CDR2: SGHDT, YYEEEE. The CDR3 has 15 residues. CDR3 coding DNA: TGTGCCAGCAGCATTACCAGCCTATTCAATGAAAAACTGTTTTTT. Residues: CASSITSLFNEKLFF.

Only one count was recorded for this clone. The rearrangement joins TRBV7-2 to TRBJ1-5; 8 bases are shared with TRBD1. Germline lookup yields CDR1 SGHTA and CDR2 FQGNSA. V was pared by 8 bases and J by 4 bases, with 4 bases of the junction left unmatched. This CDR3 has 13 amino acids. CDR3 coding DNA: TGTGCCAGCGGACAGGGCACAAATCAGCCCCAGCATTTT. Amino acid sequence: CASGQGTNQPQHF.

The chain combines TRBV7-2 with TRBJ2-7, with D unresolved. The CDR3 sequence is 12 residues long. Germline CDR1 is SGHTA and CDR2 is FQGNSA. V was pared by 3 bases and J by 3 bases, with 6 bases between. CDR3 region: CASSFGNYEQYF. The CDR3 DNA reads TGTGCCAGCAGCTTCGGCAACTACGAGCAGTACTTC.

Only one count was recorded for this clone. V gene TRBV19 combines with J gene TRBJ1-2, with a weak D call TRBD1 (6 bases). Germline V gene data show CDR1 as LNHDA and CDR2 as SQIVND (reference sequence). Trimming left V 3 bases short and J 7 bases short, with 18 bases between. The CDR3 spans 15 residues. This CDR3 reads CASSMQTGLLGGYTF. The CDR3 DNA is TGTGCCAGTAGTATGCAGACAGGCCTCCTCGGTGGCTACACCTTC. The full variable domain, completed using reference TRBV19 and TRBJ1-2, is DGGITQSPKYLFRKEGQNVTLSCEQNLNHDAMYWYRQDPGQGLRLIYYSQIVNDFQKGDIAEGYSVSREKKESFPLTVTSAQKNPTAFYLCASSMQTGLLGGYTFGSGTRLTVV.

This chain's CDR3 is CASSPEAGVGTEAFF. In DNA, the CDR3 is TGTGCCAGCAGCCCGGAGGCAGGGGTGGGCACTGAAGCTTTCTTT. The chain employs TRBV5-4 and TRBJ1-1; D may be TRBD1 (6 bases). Trimming cost V 4 bases and J 4 bases, with 17 bases left between them. Germline-derived CDR1 and CDR2 are SGHNT and YYREEE (reference sequence). This CDR3 has 15 residues.

The rearrangement links TRBV4-1 to TRBJ1-5; D not resolved. The CDR3 loop spans 16 amino acids. CDR1 is MGHRA, CDR2 YSYEKL, per germline. Trimming cost V 0 bases and J 2 bases, with 11 bases left between them. CDR3 amino acids: CASSQDIASRNQPQHF. The CDR3 DNA sequence: TGCGCCAGCAGCCAAGATATTGCGTCACGCAATCAGCCCCAGCATTTT.

On this clone itself: Distinct nucleotide sequences in the sample also encode this CDR3. The CDR3 loop reads CATSRDNGQETQYF. DNA for the CDR3: TGTGCCACCAGCAGAGATAATGGCCAAGAGACCCAGTACTTC. The V call is TRBV15, the J call TRBJ2-5; no reliable D call. The germline gives CDR1 LNHNV, CDR2 YYDKDF (reference sequence). This CDR3 comprises 14 residues. V lost 0 bases and J lost 1, with 6 bases in between.

The chain couples TRBV15 to TRBJ2-7, with 12 bases lining up with TRBD2. This CDR3 comprises 17 residues. From germline, CDR1 is LNHNV and CDR2 YYDKDF (reference sequence). J lost 1 base, V lost 0 bases, and 4 bases had no gene match. In nucleotides, the CDR3 is TGTGCCACCAGCAGAGATGTGCTAGCGGGAGGGTCCTACGAGCAGTACTTC. It is translated as CATSRDVLAGGSYEQYF.